This T cell receptor beta chain was retrieved from a study of CD8 T cell repertoires and HIV-1 epitope variants (dated by TCRdb to 2020 to 2021). Background for the entire study: In separate culture wells, T cells were stimulated with each of twenty-five peptides that represented autologous and known Gag and Nef epitope variants. A CMV, EBV and flu peptide pool, the Ebola AY9 epitope as negative control, and a no-peptide well were included as control conditions. Tested epitopes included three Gag epitope families and Nef HW9 and YT9. T cells were enriched using the EasySep Human T Cell Enrichment Kit and were co-cultured with equal numbers of autologous T cell-negative cells serving as antigen-presenting cells. The cultures were grown for roughly nine days in IMDM with gentamicin, and half of the media was changed on days 3 and 7 with IL-2, IL-7 and IL-15 added. An aliquot of 1M T cells was saved as an uncultured baseline condition, separate from the 75 to 95 T cell cultures. A total of over 65 T cell cultures were run, with each culture condition done in triplicate except for one peptide, which was done in duplicate. Results the study describes overall, beyond this receptor: Some ten antigen-specific TCR beta clonotypes were identified, and six of them appeared cross-reactive for autologous or known escape epitope variants. A few clonotypes recognized the Nef KF9 family and one clonotype recognized the HW9 family, while no responses were seen to the TAALDMSHF plasma variant. The assay identified only TCR beta chains and indicated proliferation in response to antigen, without indicating T cell function or cytokine profile.

The EasySep Human CD8+ T Cell Enrichment Kit was used on day 10 to isolate CD8+ T cells from every culture. Sequencing of TCR beta CDR3 regions was performed at survey depth on the immunoSEQ platform. The QIAamp DNA micro kit was used to extract genomic DNA from every cultured and uncultured CD8+ T cell population. For the original study's pipeline: Samples with under 5,000 productive reads were excluded, and this exclusion removed about 6% of the roughly 75 HIV peptide-stimulated cultures. Sequences were trimmed to CDR3 by a MANAFEST web app, and nonproductive sequences, CDR3s under 5 amino acids, and sequences not starting with C or ending with F/W were removed. For a clonotype to count as antigen-specific, the clonotype had to expand relative to the no-peptide control in at least 2 of 3 replicates at FDR 0.01, and only within one epitope family. Specific clonotypes also needed at least fivefold higher frequency than in wells stimulated with peptides from other epitope families. TCRdb provides this immuneACCESS table in a form limited to in-frame rearrangements. Some clones are lacking; in checked studies, under half of them reflect an unresolved V gene, and why the rest are absent is not known. That table gives V, J and clone size, and the DNA gave D and trimming. This sample is represented by some 87,000 clones; almost 75% of them were singletons. Together, the top ten hold 20% to 30% of the sample.

V lost 5 bases and J lost 7 bases; the stretch between them is 9 bases long. Reading the germline V gene (reference sequence) gives CDR1 LNHDA and CDR2 SQIVND. Taken from cysteine to phenylalanine, the CDR3 has 13 residues. Only the CDR3 DNA is retained, 39 bases long and in frame from the first base. This clone has more than one count but fewer than ten. Its recognized antigen is unknown. The record has no base qualities; no much larger clone is one base away. This clonotype originated in a male donor with HIV. What was sequenced was uncultured baseline CD8+ T cells from peripheral blood mononuclear cells (PBMCs). Recombination connected TRBV19 to TRBJ1-6, with TRBD1 tentatively as D gene (6 bases match). The sequenced DNA: TGTGCCAGTAGTTCCAGGGGAAATTCACCCCTCCACTTT. Its translation is CASSSRGNSPLHF.